A selection of T cell receptor beta chains follows, all from one sample in a study of blood T cell repertoires in COVID-19. Clones were read by immunoSEQ multiplex PCR, and TCRdb kept only the in-frame ones, dropping some. The sample includes about 130,000 clones, 85% to 90% of them seen just once. The sequencing input was peripheral blood. The receptor set was obtained from a human donor in a cohort sampled during active COVID-19. Both conserved end residues are part of each CDR3. Fields, in order: D gene, V gene, clone size, J gene, CDR3 protein, CDR3 DNA. The D gene is left open where the match is weak. Rows may omit the clone size; those that give it use once, few, many or a size class.

d_gene: TRBD2
v_gene: TRBV12-3/TRBV12-4
abundance: NA
j_gene: TRBJ2-2
CDR3aa: CASGLEYTGELFF
CDR3nt: TGTGCCTCCGGACTAGAGTACACCGGGGAGCTGTTTTTT

d_gene: NA
v_gene: TRBV30
abundance: NA
j_gene: TRBJ2-5
CDR3aa: CAWTSPLGGGMETQYF
CDR3nt: TGTGCCTGGACCTCCCCCCTTGGTGGGGGGATGGAGACCCAGTACTTC

d_gene: TRBD2
v_gene: TRBV7-2
abundance: NA
j_gene: TRBJ2-7
CDR3aa: CASSLGRGGAYEQYF
CDR3nt: TGTGCCAGCAGCTTAGGGCGGGGGGGCGCGTACGAGCAGTACTTC

d_gene: TRBD2
v_gene: TRBV2
abundance: once
j_gene: TRBJ2-1
CDR3aa: CASSDLLAGEDYEQFF
CDR3nt: TGTGCCAGCAGTGACTTACTAGCGGGAGAGGATTATGAGCAGTTCTTC

d_gene: TRBD2
v_gene: TRBV5-4
abundance: NA
j_gene: TRBJ2-3
CDR3aa: CASSPGLAESTDTQYF
CDR3nt: TGTGCCAGCAGCCCGGGACTAGCGGAGAGCACAGATACGCAGTATTTT

d_gene: TRBD2
v_gene: TRBV6-4
abundance: NA
j_gene: TRBJ2-2
CDR3aa: CASIPSGKYRGAVF
CDR3nt: TGTGCCAGCATCCCTAGCGGGAAGTACCGGGGAGCTGTTTTT

d_gene: NA
v_gene: TRBV19
abundance: NA
j_gene: TRBJ2-2
CDR3aa: CASSLQGSAGELFF
CDR3nt: TGTGCCAGTAGTCTACAGGGTTCCGCCGGGGAGCTGTTTTTT

d_gene: NA
v_gene: TRBV5-5
abundance: NA
j_gene: TRBJ1-1
CDR3aa: CASSPGGEAFF
CDR3nt: TGTGCCAGCAGCCCCGGGGGGGAAGCTTTCTTT

d_gene: TRBD1
v_gene: TRBV6-5
abundance: NA
j_gene: TRBJ1-5
CDR3aa: CASSYATGGNQPQHF
CDR3nt: TGTGCCAGCAGTTACGCCACAGGGGGCAATCAGCCCCAGCATTTT

d_gene: NA
v_gene: TRBV9
abundance: NA
j_gene: TRBJ2-3
CDR3aa: CASSVVGWETDTQYF
CDR3nt: TGTGCCAGCAGCGTAGTCGGGTGGGAGACAGATACGCAGTATTTT

d_gene: NA
v_gene: TRBV7-8
abundance: NA
j_gene: TRBJ1-5
CDR3aa: CASSLAFVRAGGNQPQHF
CDR3nt: TGTGCCAGCAGCTTAGCGTTCGTCAGGGCTGGGGGCAATCAGCCCCAGCATTTT

d_gene: NA
v_gene: TRBV18
abundance: NA
j_gene: TRBJ1-4
CDR3aa: CASSPTITGNNEKLFF
CDR3nt: TGTGCCAGCTCACCTACAATAACAGGGAATAATGAAAAACTGTTTTTT

d_gene: NA
v_gene: TRBV30
abundance: NA
j_gene: TRBJ1-2
CDR3aa: CAWYSYGYTF
CDR3nt: TGTGCCTGGTACAGCTATGGCTACACCTTC

d_gene: NA
v_gene: TRBV19
abundance: NA
j_gene: TRBJ1-5
CDR3aa: CASGQPQHF
CDR3nt: TGTGCCTCCGGTCAGCCCCAGCATTTT

d_gene: NA
v_gene: TRBV5-4
abundance: NA
j_gene: TRBJ1-2
CDR3aa: CASRPNAGGYGYTF
CDR3nt: TGTGCCAGCAGGCCAAACGCGGGGGGCTATGGCTACACCTTC

d_gene: TRBD2
v_gene: TRBV7-2
abundance: NA
j_gene: TRBJ2-5
CDR3aa: CASSTTSGRAWVTQYF
CDR3nt: TGTGCCAGCAGCACGACTAGCGGGAGGGCCTGGGTGACCCAGTACTTC

d_gene: NA
v_gene: TRBV6-2/TRBV6-3
abundance: NA
j_gene: TRBJ1-2
CDR3aa: CASSYAAGLDYGYTF
CDR3nt: TGTGCCAGCAGTTACGCGGCGGGGCTCGACTATGGCTACACCTTC

d_gene: TRBD2
v_gene: TRBV19
abundance: NA
j_gene: TRBJ2-1
CDR3aa: CATRAGSSYNEQFF
CDR3nt: TGTGCCACCCGAGCGGGGAGCTCCTACAATGAGCAGTTCTTC

d_gene: TRBD2
v_gene: TRBV10-3
abundance: once
j_gene: TRBJ2-1
CDR3aa: CAIQLAGDLKEQFF
CDR3nt: TGTGCCATCCAACTAGCGGGAGACCTTAAGGAGCAGTTCTTC

d_gene: NA
v_gene: TRBV7-6
abundance: NA
j_gene: TRBJ1-2
CDR3aa: CASSDPGLGYTF
CDR3nt: TGTGCCAGCAGTGACCCAGGGCTTGGCTACACCTTC

d_gene: NA
v_gene: TRBV5-5
abundance: few
j_gene: TRBJ1-2
CDR3aa: CASSLAGGYGYTF
CDR3nt: TGTGCCAGCAGCTTGGCTGGCGGCTATGGCTACACCTTC

d_gene: NA
v_gene: TRBV9
abundance: NA
j_gene: TRBJ1-1
CDR3aa: CASSVGQGYEAFF
CDR3nt: TGTGCCAGCAGCGTAGGTCAGGGATATGAAGCTTTCTTT

d_gene: TRBD1
v_gene: TRBV3-1/TRBV3-2
abundance: NA
j_gene: TRBJ1-2
CDR3aa: CASSLRGAYYGYTF
CDR3nt: TGTGCCAGCAGCCTCAGGGGGGCGTATTATGGCTACACCTTC

d_gene: TRBD1
v_gene: TRBV6-5
abundance: NA
j_gene: TRBJ1-1
CDR3aa: CASARDRLTEAFF
CDR3nt: TGTGCCAGCGCTAGGGACAGGCTCACTGAAGCTTTCTTT

d_gene: TRBD1
v_gene: TRBV5-1
abundance: NA
j_gene: TRBJ2-7
CDR3aa: CASKPGTGDYEQYF
CDR3nt: TGCGCCAGCAAGCCCGGGACAGGGGATTACGAGCAGTACTTC

d_gene: TRBD1
v_gene: TRBV28
abundance: NA
j_gene: TRBJ1-2
CDR3aa: CASHLGGTGHYGYTF
CDR3nt: TGTGCCAGCCACCTGGGGGGGACAGGGCACTATGGCTACACCTTC

d_gene: TRBD1
v_gene: TRBV7-9
abundance: NA
j_gene: TRBJ2-5
CDR3aa: CASSLIDRGGQETQYF
CDR3nt: TGTGCCAGCAGCCTAATCGACAGGGGGGGGCAAGAGACCCAGTACTTC

d_gene: NA
v_gene: TRBV7-2
abundance: NA
j_gene: TRBJ1-1
CDR3aa: CASSLAPPKHTEAFF
CDR3nt: TGTGCCAGCAGCTTAGCACCGCCGAAGCACACTGAAGCTTTCTTT

d_gene: TRBD1
v_gene: TRBV10-3
abundance: NA
j_gene: TRBJ2-6
CDR3aa: CAISGRKDRGSGANVLTF
CDR3nt: TGTGCCATCAGTGGCCGTAAGGACAGGGGGTCTGGGGCCAACGTCCTGACTTTC

d_gene: NA
v_gene: TRBV19
abundance: NA
j_gene: TRBJ1-5
CDR3aa: CASTSRFREGNQPQHF
CDR3nt: TGTGCCAGTACCTCGAGGTTCAGGGAGGGCAATCAGCCCCAGCATTTT

d_gene: NA
v_gene: TRBV19
abundance: NA
j_gene: TRBJ1-1
CDR3aa: CASSLQGRVRGTEAFF
CDR3nt: TGTGCCAGTAGTTTACAGGGACGGGTTAGGGGCACTGAAGCTTTCTTT

d_gene: TRBD1
v_gene: TRBV7-2
abundance: NA
j_gene: TRBJ1-1
CDR3aa: CASSGRQGAAEAFF
CDR3nt: TGTGCCAGCAGCGGGCGACAGGGGGCGGCTGAAGCTTTCTTT

d_gene: TRBD2
v_gene: TRBV9
abundance: NA
j_gene: TRBJ2-1
CDR3aa: CASSVGAGGLYNEQFF
CDR3nt: TGTGCCAGCAGCGTAGGGGCGGGAGGGCTCTACAATGAGCAGTTCTTC

d_gene: TRBD1
v_gene: TRBV19
abundance: NA
j_gene: TRBJ2-5
CDR3aa: CASGMTGLVETQYF
CDR3nt: TGTGCCAGTGGAATGACAGGGTTAGTAGAGACCCAGTACTTC

d_gene: TRBD1
v_gene: TRBV10-3
abundance: NA
j_gene: TRBJ1-2
CDR3aa: CAIQTGGFGGYTF
CDR3nt: TGTGCCATCCAGACAGGGGGGTTCGGTGGCTACACCTTC

d_gene: NA
v_gene: TRBV27
abundance: few
j_gene: TRBJ1-6
CDR3aa: CASSLSNGGESPLHF
CDR3nt: TGTGCCAGCAGTTTATCGAATGGGGGGGAATCACCCCTCCACTTT

d_gene: NA
v_gene: TRBV18
abundance: NA
j_gene: TRBJ1-1
CDR3aa: CASSPEPWEGAFF
CDR3nt: TGTGCCAGCTCACCAGAACCCTGGGAGGGAGCTTTCTTT

d_gene: TRBD2
v_gene: TRBV6-4
abundance: NA
j_gene: TRBJ2-2
CDR3aa: CASSRYGGIGSSGELFF
CDR3nt: TGTGCCAGCAGCCGATACGGGGGGATCGGATCATCCGGGGAGCTGTTTTTT

d_gene: NA
v_gene: TRBV6-1
abundance: NA
j_gene: TRBJ2-7
CDR3aa: CASSEQGTYEQYF
CDR3nt: TGTGCCAGCAGTGAACAGGGGACCTACGAGCAGTACTTC